A selection of T cell receptor beta chains follows, all from one sample in a study of shared clonotypes between healthy human individuals. Generated by immunoSEQ multiplex PCR, the TCRdb table keeps only in-frame clones and is missing some. The table has some 2,500,000 clones, approximately 93% seen once. Input material: naive CD4+ T cells from PBMCs. The receptors come from a man in his late teens or twenties in good health. Some clones in this sample may be carry-over from other donors' samples. CDR3s include the opening cysteine and the closing phenylalanine or tryptophan. A D gene is named only where the DNA matches it firmly. Some rows have no size entry. The others give once, few or many, or a class for an expanded clone.

.,TRBV19,TRBD1,TRBJ2-4,TGTGCCAGTGGAATACAGGGGACCAAAACAGGACTTATCTACTTC,CASGIQGTKTGLIYF
.,TRBV28,TRBD1,TRBJ1-1,TGTGCCAGCAGTCTCCGACAGGGTAACACTGAAGCTTTCTTT,CASSLRQGNTEAFF
.,TRBV5-1,.,TRBJ1-2,TGCGCCAGCAGCTTGACTGGACAGACGGCCTATGGCTACACCTTC,CASSLTGQTAYGYTF
.,TRBV5-1,.,TRBJ1-5,TGCGCCAGCAGCCCTGGACAGACTAATCAGCCCCAGCATTTT,CASSPGQTNQPQHF
.,TRBV5-3,TRBD2,TRBJ2-4,TGTGCCAGAAGCTTGGGACTAGCACTAGCCAAAAACATTCAGTACTTC,CARSLGLALAKNIQYF
.,TRBV7-2,.,TRBJ1-5,TGTGCCAGCAGCCAGTCGTTCAATCAGCCCCAGCATTTT,CASSQSFNQPQHF
few,TRBV29-1,.,TRBJ1-1,TGCAGCGTTGTAGGGCAGGCGAACACTGAAGCTTTCTTT,CSVVGQANTEAFF
.,TRBV6-5,TRBD1,TRBJ1-2,TGTGCCAGCAGGAAAATCGGACAGGGTTGGCATGGCTACACCTTC,CASRKIGQGWHGYTF
.,TRBV5-4,.,TRBJ2-3,TGTGCCAGCAGCTTGGAGCTTTCTCGGGATACGCAGTATTTT,CASSLELSRDTQYF
.,TRBV28,.,TRBJ2-1,TGTGCCAGCAGTTTAGGGGACTACAATGAGCAGTTCTTC,CASSLGDYNEQFF
.,TRBV14,TRBD1,TRBJ2-5,TGTGCCAGCAGCCCCCGACAGGGAGTAATTCAAGAGACCCAGTACTTC,CASSPRQGVIQETQYF
.,TRBV4-1,.,TRBJ1-3,TGCGCCAGCAGCAAAGGGGCCCTACCCTCTGGAAACACCATATATTTT,CASSKGALPSGNTIYF
.,TRBV15,.,TRBJ2-2,TGTGCCACCAGCAGCTCTCTGGCGGGGGAGCTGTTTTTT,CATSSSLAGELFF